This T cell receptor (beta chain) is drawn from a study of regulatory dendritic cells for organ transplantation. Study at large: Regulatory dendritic cells were monocyte-derived, receiving vitamin D3 on days 0 and 4 and IL-10 on day 4.

Study conclusions and caveats: Memory CD8+ clonal expansion seemed more limited with regulatory than mature dendritic cells.

Profiled with immunoSEQ multiplex PCR; TCRdb holds only in-frame clones, not every one. Of about 10,000 clones listed, roughly 65% are singletons. There are 16 residues in the CDR3. Trimming cost V 5 bases and J 6 bases; bases outside gene matches: 10. In germline, CDR1 is LNHDA, CDR2 SQIVND (reference sequence). Sorted T cells were CFSE-labeled and cultured 5 days with allogeneic regulatory or mature dendritic cells at 1:10. CD4+ or CD8+ T cells were sorted as naive CD45RA+ or memory CD45RO+. For this clone: Its specificity is not known.

Source material: naive CD4+ T cells from blood cultured with dendritic cells. Stated subset: CD45RA+ naive T cells. The origin of this receptor is a human donor in good health. This chain links TRBV19 with TRBJ1-2; 12 bases are a match to TRBD1. The CDR3 region is CASSFVQGQGADGYTF. Here the CDR3 DNA reads TGTGCCAGTAGTTTTGTTCAGGGACAGGGGGCAGATGGCTACACCTTC.